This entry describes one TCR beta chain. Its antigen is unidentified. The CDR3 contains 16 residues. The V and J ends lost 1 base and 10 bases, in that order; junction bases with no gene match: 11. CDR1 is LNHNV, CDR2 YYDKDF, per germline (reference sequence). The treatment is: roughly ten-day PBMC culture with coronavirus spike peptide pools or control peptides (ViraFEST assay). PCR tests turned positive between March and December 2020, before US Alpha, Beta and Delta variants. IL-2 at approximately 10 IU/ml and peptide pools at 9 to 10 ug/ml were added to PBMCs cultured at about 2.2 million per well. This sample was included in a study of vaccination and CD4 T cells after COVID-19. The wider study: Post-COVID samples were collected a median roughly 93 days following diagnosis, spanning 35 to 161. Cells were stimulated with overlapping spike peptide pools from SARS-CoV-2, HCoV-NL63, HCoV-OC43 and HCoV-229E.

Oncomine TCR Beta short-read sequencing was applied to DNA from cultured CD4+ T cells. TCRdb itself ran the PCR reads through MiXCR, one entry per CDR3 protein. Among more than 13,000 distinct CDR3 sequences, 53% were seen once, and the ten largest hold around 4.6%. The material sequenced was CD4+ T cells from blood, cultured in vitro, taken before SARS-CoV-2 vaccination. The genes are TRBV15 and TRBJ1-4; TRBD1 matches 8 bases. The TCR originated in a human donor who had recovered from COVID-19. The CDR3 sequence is CATSRGVQGGMRKLFF. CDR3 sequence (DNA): TGTGCCACCAGCAGAGGCGTACAGGGGGGAATGAGAAAACTGTTTTTT.